Following are 9 T cell receptor beta chains from one sample sequenced in a study of identical twins. From the 5' RACE reads, TCRdb called clonotypes with MiXCR, one entry per CDR3 protein. Here the sample spans 690,000 or so distinct CDR3 sequences, 8.5% to 9% being singletons. A further study also used this sample, focusing on yellow fever vaccine responses in identical twins.

Sequenced sample: PBMCs. Source of these receptors: a woman in her late teens or twenties in good health.

This clonotype has a count of ten or more. V gene TRBV5-8 combines with J gene TRBJ2-1; D not resolved. In germline, CDR1 is SGHTS, CDR2 YDEGEE. Trimming took 0 bases from V and 6 from J, leaving 7 bases between them. The CDR3 contains 13 residues. CDR3 sequence: CASSLVRRNEQFF. In nucleotides, the CDR3 is TGTGCCAGCAGCTTGGTACGCCGCAATGAGCAGTTCTTC. Full variable domain (rest looked up from reference TRBV5-8 and TRBJ2-1): EAGVTQSPTHLIKTRGQQATLRCSPISGHTSVYWYQQALGLGLQFLLWYDEGEERNRGNFPPRFSGRQFPNYSSELNVNALELEDSALYLCASSLVRRNEQFFGPGTRLTVL.

This clonotype was seen more than once but under ten times. V is TRBV6-2 or TRBV6-3 and J is TRBJ1-1; D is possibly TRBD1 (5 bases). Germline V gene sequence: CDR1 MNHEY, CDR2 SVGEGT. The length of the CDR3 is 13 residues. V was cut by 5 bases and J by 8 bases, with 15 bases left in between. CDR3 loop: CASSTGDVTEAFF. The CDR3 nucleotides are TGTGCCAGCAGTACGGGGGACGTTACCGAAGCTTTCTTT.

In this sample, this clonotype turned up many times. The chain combines TRBV29-1 with TRBJ2-7, with 10 positions matching TRBD2. The CDR3 runs to 15 residues. V was clipped by 4 bases and J by 2 bases; unmatched bases: 8. Germline CDR1 SQVTM, CDR2 ANQGSEA. The CDR3 loop reads CSVVGPSGGAYEQYF. The DNA for the CDR3 is TGCAGCGTTGTGGGTCCTAGCGGGGGTGCCTACGAGCAGTACTTC.

This clonotype appeared a few times. This chain uses TRBV5-1 with TRBJ1-4; 8 bases are shared with TRBD1. V dropped 3 bases and J dropped 4; count of bases not matched to a gene: 5. The CDR3 length is 15 residues. Per the germline V gene, CDR1 is SGHRS and CDR2 is YFSETQ. The CDR3: CASSYSTGVNEKLFF. For the CDR3, the DNA is TGCGCCAGCAGCTATTCGACAGGGGTTAATGAAAAACTGTTTTTT. The full variable domain, rest sourced from reference TRBV5-1 and TRBJ1-4, is KAGVTQTPRYLIKTRGQQVTLSCSPISGHRSVSWYQQTPGQGLQFLFEYFSETQRNKGNFPGRFSGRQFSNSRSEMNVSTLELGDSALYLCASSYSTGVNEKLFFGSGTQLSVL.

Ten or more counts support this clonotype. The gene calls are TRBV7-9 and TRBJ1-6; tentatively, D is TRBD1 (5 bases). The V end was cut by 5 bases, the J end by 9 bases, with 14 bases between. Looked up from germline, CDR1 is SEHNR and CDR2 is FQNEAQ (reference sequence). The CDR3 has 14 residues. The DNA of the CDR3 is TGTGCCAGCAGCCCGGGGGATCTGCGTTCACCCCTCCACTTT. Translating gives CASSPGDLRSPLHF.

There are a few counts of this clonotype. This sequence joins TRBV3-1 and TRBJ2-4; D is tentatively TRBD1 or TRBD2 (5 bases each). CDR1 and CDR2 (germline): LGHDT, YNNKEL (reference sequence). The V gene lost 5 bases and the J gene lost 2 bases, with 19 bases spanning the gap. The CDR3 extends over 17 amino acids. The CDR3 nucleotides read TGTGCCAGCAGCTCTTGGGGGTCCCCACAAACCAAAAACATTCAGTACTTC. It translates to CASSSWGSPQTKNIQYF. The full variable domain, with the rest looked up from reference TRBV3-1 and TRBJ2-4, is DTAVSQTPKYLVTQMGNDKSIKCEQNLGHDTMYWYKQDSKKFLKIMFSYNNKELIINETVPNRFSPKSPDKAHLNLHINSLELGDSAVYFCASSSWGSPQTKNIQYFGAGTRLSVL.

On this clonotype: A much larger clonotype is one base distant, so this may be a read error. This chain uses TRBV3-1 with TRBJ2-3; 9 bases match TRBD2. The CDR3 has 18 residues. CDR1 and CDR2 from the germline V gene are LGHDT and YNNKEL (reference sequence). CDR3 sequence: CACSQGRGRDLYADTQYF. The CDR3, as DNA: TGTGCCTGCAGCCAAGGCCGCGGGAGGGATCTGTACGCAGATACGCAGTATTTT.

This clonotype has a handful of counts. Here the CDR3 reads CSAPGQTDTEAFF. The CDR3 DNA sequence: TGCAGTGCTCCAGGACAGACAGACACTGAAGCTTTCTTT. V usage is TRBV20-1 and J usage is TRBJ1-1; a possible D gene is TRBD1 (6 bases). CDR3 size: 13 residues. Trimming shortened V by 5 bases and J by 3 bases, and 13 bases separated the two germline ends. CDR1 and CDR2 (germline): DFQATT, SNEGSKA (reference sequence).

The rearrangement uses TRBV5-1 and TRBJ2-1, with TRBD2 identical over 8 bases. Looked up from germline, CDR1 is SGHRS and CDR2 is YFSETQ. The CDR3 length is 16 residues. The V gene end was trimmed by 5 bases and the J gene end by 3 bases; junction bases not matched to a gene: 10. The CDR3 is CASRATGTSNYNEQFF. CDR3 sequence (DNA): TGCGCCAGCAGGGCGACCGGGACTAGTAACTACAATGAGCAGTTCTTC. The full variable domain, rest sourced from reference TRBV5-1 and TRBJ2-1, is KAGVTQTPRYLIKTRGQQVTLSCSPISGHRSVSWYQQTPGQGLQFLFEYFSETQRNKGNFPGRFSGRQFSNSRSEMNVSTLELGDSALYLCASRATGTSNYNEQFFGPGTRLTVL.